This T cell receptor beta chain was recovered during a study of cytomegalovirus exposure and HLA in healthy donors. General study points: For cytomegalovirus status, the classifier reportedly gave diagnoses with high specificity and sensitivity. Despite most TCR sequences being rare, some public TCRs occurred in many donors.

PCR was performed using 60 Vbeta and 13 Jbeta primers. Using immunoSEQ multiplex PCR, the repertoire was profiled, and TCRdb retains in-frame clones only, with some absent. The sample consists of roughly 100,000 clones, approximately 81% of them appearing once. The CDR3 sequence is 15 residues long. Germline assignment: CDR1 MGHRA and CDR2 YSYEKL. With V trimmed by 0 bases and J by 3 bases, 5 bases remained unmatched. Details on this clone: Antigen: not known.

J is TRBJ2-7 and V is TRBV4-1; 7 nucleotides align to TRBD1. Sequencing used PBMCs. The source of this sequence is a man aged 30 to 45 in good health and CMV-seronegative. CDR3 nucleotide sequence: TGCGCCAGCAGCCAAGAGGGGACAGTCCACTACGAGCAGTACTTC. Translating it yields CASSQEGTVHYEQYF.